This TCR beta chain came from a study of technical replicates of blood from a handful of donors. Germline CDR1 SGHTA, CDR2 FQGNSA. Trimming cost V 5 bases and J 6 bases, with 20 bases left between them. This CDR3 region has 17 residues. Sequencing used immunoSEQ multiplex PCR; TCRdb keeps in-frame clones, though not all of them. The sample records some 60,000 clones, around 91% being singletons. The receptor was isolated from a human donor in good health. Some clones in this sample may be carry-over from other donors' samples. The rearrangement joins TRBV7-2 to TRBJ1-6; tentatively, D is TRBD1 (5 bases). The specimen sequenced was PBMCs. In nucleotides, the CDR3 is TGTGCCAGCAGCCGAGTGGCAGGGTTGGGCGGTAATTCACCCCTCCACTTT. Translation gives CASSRVAGLGGNSPLHF.